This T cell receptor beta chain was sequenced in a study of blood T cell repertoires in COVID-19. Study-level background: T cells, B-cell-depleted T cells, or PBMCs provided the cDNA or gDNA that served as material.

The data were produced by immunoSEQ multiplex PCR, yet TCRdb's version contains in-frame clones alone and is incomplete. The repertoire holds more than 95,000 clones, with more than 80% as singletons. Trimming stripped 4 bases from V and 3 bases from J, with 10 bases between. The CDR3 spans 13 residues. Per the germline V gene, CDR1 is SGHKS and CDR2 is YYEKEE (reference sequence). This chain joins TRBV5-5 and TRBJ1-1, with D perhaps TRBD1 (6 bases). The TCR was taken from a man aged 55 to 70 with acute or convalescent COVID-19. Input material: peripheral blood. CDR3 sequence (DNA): TGTGCCAGCAGCCGGACAGATTACACTGAAGCTTTCTTT. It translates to CASSRTDYTEAFF.